The 30 T cell receptor beta chains listed next were all sequenced from one sample in a study of graft-versus-host responses after intestinal transplantation. The antigens for these receptors are not known. Sequencing used immunoSEQ multiplex PCR; TCRdb keeps in-frame clones, though not all of them. The data show approximately 82,000 clones, roughly 89% seen once. Here the sequenced sample was unstimulated CD4+ T cells sorted from spleen or lymph node cells, taken before intestinal transplant. These receptors all come from a human donor who received an intestinal transplant.

The V call is TRBV7-8, the J call TRBJ1-1; possible D gene TRBD1, 6 bases. The CDR3 is made up of 16 amino acids. Germline V gene data show CDR1 as SGHVS and CDR2 as FQNEAQ. V lost 2 bases and J lost 5, with 18 bases in between. DNA of the CDR3: TGTGCCAGCAGCTTAATGTCAATCGGGACATTGACTGAAGCTTTCTTT. It translates to CASSLMSIGTLTEAFF. The variable domain in full, with the rest retrieved from reference TRBV7-8 and TRBJ1-1, is GAGVSQSPRYKVAKRGQDVALRCDPISGHVSLFWYQQALGQGPEFLTYFQNEAQLDKSGLPSDRFFAERPEGSVSTLKIQRTQQEDSAVYLCASSLMSIGTLTEAFFGQGTRLTVV.

V and J are TRBV29-1 and TRBJ2-3; TRBD1 agrees at 7 bases. The CDR3 is made up of 15 amino acids. J was trimmed by 0 bases and V by 2 bases; bases with no gene match: 5. Per the germline V gene, CDR1 is SQVTM and CDR2 is ANQGSEA. In DNA, the CDR3 is TGCAGCGTTGAAAGGGGGCTCACTAGCACAGATACGCAGTATTTT. This sequence encodes CSVERGLTSTDTQYF.

There are a few counts of this clone. This sequence joins TRBV6-1 and TRBJ1-3, with D hard to call. The CDR3 totals 14 residues. Trimming took 2 bases from V and 7 from J, leaving 12 bases between them. Germline V gene data show CDR1 as MNHNS and CDR2 as SASEGT. CDR3 nucleotide sequence: TGTGCCAGCAGTGAAAACACCGTTTGGAACACCATATATTTT. It codes for CASSENTVWNTIYF.

The chain has TRBV18 and TRBJ2-3, with 8 bases lining up with TRBD2. The CDR3 totals 15 residues. Germline CDR1 is KGHSH and CDR2 is LQKENI. V dropped 2 bases and J dropped 6; count of bases not matched to a gene: 7. CDR3 sequence (DNA): TGTGCCAGCTCACCAATCGGGGGGGGCCCTGATACGCAGTATTTT. It translates to CASSPIGGGPDTQYF.

The genes are TRBV11-3 and TRBJ1-1; no firm D call. V was cut by 4 bases and J by 4 bases, with 13 bases left in between. CDR1 and CDR2 from the germline V gene are SGHNT and YENEEA. The CDR3 has 14 amino acids. This chain's CDR3 is CASSSTPSGTEAFF. DNA for the CDR3: TGTGCCAGCAGCTCGACCCCCTCGGGCACTGAAGCTTTCTTT.

The V call is TRBV29-1, the J call TRBJ2-5; TRBD1 aligns across 10 bases. Germline V CDR1 and CDR2: SQVTM, ANQGSEA. This CDR3 has 18 residues. V lost 0 bases and J lost 5; bases outside the gene matches: 15. CDR3 bases: TGCAGCGTTGAAGATCCCCTTCACGGGACAGGGGCATTGGAGACCCAGTACTTC. This gives the protein CSVEDPLHGTGALETQYF.

V usage is TRBV6-5 and J usage is TRBJ1-1; maybe TRBD1 (5 bases). The CDR3 is 16 amino acids. Trimming pared 0 bases from V and 4 bases from J, leaving 15 bases between. The germline gives CDR1 MNHEY, CDR2 SVGAGI. CDR3 DNA: TGTGCCAGCAGTTACTCGGGGGGAAGAAAGGTCACTGAAGCTTTCTTT. This gives the protein CASSYSGGRKVTEAFF.

V gene TRBV30 combines with J gene TRBJ1-2; no reliable D call. The CDR3 has 13 amino acids. V lost 1 base and J 5 bases, leaving 11 bases between the germline ends. The germline gives CDR1 GTSNPN, CDR2 SVGIG (reference sequence). The CDR3 region has the DNA TGTGCCTGGAGTGCTAAGGGAGGGTATGGCTACACCTTC. Residues: CAWSAKGGYGYTF.

This clone has a handful of counts. V and J are TRBV6-6 and TRBJ2-3, with D possibly being TRBD2 (5 bases). The CDR3 covers 14 residues. Germline V CDR1 and CDR2: MNHNY, SVGAGI (reference sequence). Deletions cut 6 bases from V and 6 bases from J, with 16 bases between. CDR3 nucleotides: TGTGCCAGCAGACGGACTTATGCACGGGATACGCAGTATTTT. This sequence encodes CASRRTYARDTQYF.

This chain connects TRBV2 to TRBJ2-2, with 10 nucleotides matching TRBD2. This CDR3 has 18 amino acids. Germline V lookup: CDR1 SNHLY, CDR2 FYNNEI. The ends lost 7 bases at V and 7 bases at J; junction bases unmatched: 18. The CDR3 loop is CASTGDPAASGGIGELFF. CDR3 bases: TGTGCCAGCACCGGGGACCCCGCGGCTAGCGGGGGCATCGGGGAGCTGTTTTTT.

This clone appeared a few times. This rearrangement joins TRBV10-1 to TRBJ2-7, with TRBD2 as a possible D gene (5 bases). This CDR3 spans 13 amino acids. Trimming shortened V by 8 bases and J by 2 bases, and 13 bases separated the two germline ends. From germline, CDR1 is WNHNN and CDR2 SYGVQD (reference sequence). The CDR3 sequence: CASPGGGPYEQYF. For the CDR3, the DNA is TGCGCCAGCCCAGGAGGTGGCCCCTACGAGCAGTACTTC.

The chain carries TRBV6-5 and TRBJ2-7, with 7 bases aligning to TRBD1. This CDR3 is 13 amino acids long. Germline V CDR1 and CDR2: MNHEY, SVGAGI. Trimming at V came to 10 bases and at J to 4 bases, leaving 10 bases not matched to a gene. The CDR3 region has the DNA TGTGCCACCGGTACGGGACAGACTTACGAGCAGTACTTC. Translation: CATGTGQTYEQYF.

The V call is TRBV30, the J call TRBJ2-1; 13 bases line up with TRBD2. J lost 5 bases, V lost 8 bases, and 6 bases had no gene match. The germline V gene encodes CDR1 GTSNPN and CDR2 SVGIG (reference sequence). The CDR3 runs to 14 residues. Written as DNA, the CDR3 is TGTGCCCGGGGACTAGCGGGGCTCCACAATGAGCAGTTCTTC. It codes for CARGLAGLHNEQFF.

The J gene is TRBJ2-1, the V gene TRBV5-1; TRBD1 aligns across 7 bases. Germline V gene sequence: CDR1 SGHRS, CDR2 YFSETQ. Trimming cost V 3 bases and J 4 bases; bases outside gene matches: 7. This CDR3 has 15 residues. CDR3 DNA: TGCGCCAGCAGCTCCCGGGACAGATATTACAATGAGCAGTTCTTC. This codes for CASSSRDRYYNEQFF.

The chain couples TRBV21-1 to TRBJ1-5; the table's TRBD1 call for D was not verified on the DNA. TRBV21-1 has pseudogene status. The length of the CDR3 is 16 residues. CDR3 amino acids: CASSPPFRGHNQPQHF. In DNA, the CDR3 is TGTGCCAGCAGCCCCCCCTTCAGGGGGCATAATCAGCCCCAGCATTTT.

This CDR3 is CASSLGRDEKLFF. The CDR3 DNA is TGTGCCAGCAGCCTTGGGAGGGATGAAAAACTGTTTTTT. The J gene is TRBJ1-4, the V gene TRBV7-2; D unresolved. V was clipped by 5 bases and J by 6 bases, with 10 bases between them. The CDR3 has 13 amino acids. Germline V gene lookup returns CDR1 SGHTA and CDR2 FQGNSA.

This clone came up once. The genes are TRBV14 and TRBJ1-4; D is uncertain. The CDR3 has 15 residues. Trimming pared 0 bases from V and 5 bases from J, leaving 10 bases between. The germline V gene encodes CDR1 SGHDN and CDR2 FVKESK. In nucleotides, the CDR3 is TGTGCCAGCAGCCAAGATAGAGCTTGCAATGAAAAACTGTTTTTT. Its translation: CASSQDRACNEKLFF.

The gene calls are TRBV30 and TRBJ1-2; 7 nucleotides match TRBD1. This CDR3 has 13 residues. Germline lookup yields CDR1 GTSNPN and CDR2 SVGIG (reference sequence). V dropped 6 bases and J dropped 7; count of bases not matched to a gene: 11. The CDR3 DNA reads TGTGCCTGTCGACAGGGAGGAGCCGGTGGCTACACCTTC. Amino acid sequence: CACRQGGAGGYTF. Variable domain in full (rest from reference TRBV30 and TRBJ1-2): SQTIHQWPATLVQPVGSPLSLECTVEGTSNPNLYWYRQAAGRGLQLLFYSVGIGQISSEVPQNLSASRPQDRQFILSSKKLLLSDSGFYLCACRQGGAGGYTFGSGTRLTVV.

The V and J genes are TRBV30 and TRBJ2-7, with 9 bases identical to TRBD1. From germline, CDR1 is GTSNPN and CDR2 SVGIG (reference sequence). The CDR3 runs to 16 residues. Trimming at V came to 2 bases and at J to 1 base, leaving 9 bases not matched to a gene. In nucleotides, the CDR3 is TGTGCCTGGAGTTTATGGGACAGGGACCTTTCCTACGAGCAGTACTTC. This translates into CAWSLWDRDLSYEQYF.

This chain joins TRBV7-2 and TRBJ1-2, with D perhaps matching TRBD1 (5 bases). V dropped 7 bases and J dropped 8 bases, with 23 bases sitting between them. The CDR3 is made up of 15 amino acids. Germline CDR1 and CDR2: SGHTA and FQGNSA. CDR3 in DNA: TGTGCCAGCACCCCATTGCGGGGGTCCATGCACGGCTACACCTTC. It encodes CASTPLRGSMHGYTF. The full variable domain, completed using reference TRBV7-2 and TRBJ1-2, is GAGVSQSPSNKVTEKGKDVELRCDPISGHTALYWYRQSLGQGLEFLIYFQGNSAPDKSGLPSDRFSAERTGGSVSTLTIQRTQQEDSAVYLCASTPLRGSMHGYTFGSGTRLTVV.

The chain employs TRBV30 and TRBJ2-2, with D perhaps TRBD2 (6 bases). The CDR3 loop spans 14 amino acids. Deletions cut 5 bases from V and 6 bases from J, with 16 bases between. CDR1 is GTSNPN and CDR2 is SVGIG in the germline V gene (reference sequence). CDR3 region: CAWGGTAGAGELFF. In DNA form, the CDR3 reads TGTGCCTGGGGGGGGACCGCCGGGGCCGGGGAGCTGTTTTTT.

The chain joins TRBV18 to TRBJ1-1, with unresolved D. V shed 6 bases and J shed 6 bases, with 20 bases lying between them. The germline V gene has CDR1 KGHSH and CDR2 LQKENI. This CDR3 has 15 residues. CDR3 loop: CASSLTLRQASEAFF. CDR3 bases: TGTGCCAGCTCCCTTACCCTGCGACAAGCCTCTGAAGCTTTCTTT.

CDR3 amino acids: CASSLKGAGWGEQFF. The CDR3 region has the DNA TGTGCCAGCAGCTTGAAGGGAGCGGGGTGGGGTGAGCAGTTCTTC. The chain recombines TRBV7-2 with TRBJ2-1, with 7 bases aligning to TRBD2. The CDR3 contains 15 residues. Germline CDR1 reads SGHTA; CDR2 reads FQGNSA. V trimming: 3 bases; J trimming: 9 bases; junction bases outside the gene matches: 11.

The chain links TRBV19 to TRBJ1-5, with no clear D. Trimming pared 0 bases from V and 0 bases from J, leaving 21 bases between. Germline lookup yields CDR1 LNHDA and CDR2 SQIVND (reference sequence). There are 20 residues in the CDR3. CDR3 protein: CASSIDHPSRYRYSNQPQHF. The CDR3 DNA follows: TGTGCCAGTAGTATAGATCACCCCTCCAGGTACCGATATAGCAATCAGCCCCAGCATTTT.

This chain connects TRBV7-9 to TRBJ2-7; 7 bases match TRBD2. CDR1 is SEHNR, CDR2 FQNEAQ, per germline (reference sequence). Trimming took 5 bases from V and 1 from J; bases not matched to a gene: 8. This CDR3 has 15 residues. CDR3 amino acids: CASSHGGGLSYEQYF. CDR3 DNA sequence: TGTGCCAGCAGCCACGGCGGGGGACTTTCCTACGAGCAGTACTTC.

The V and J genes are TRBV5-1 and TRBJ2-2; D ambiguous. In germline, CDR1 is SGHRS, CDR2 YFSETQ. V was shortened by 6 bases and J by 4 bases, with 4 bases between the two germline ends. The CDR3 is 11 residues long. For the CDR3, the DNA is TGCGCCAGCATGGCCACCGGGGAGCTGTTTTTT. It translates to CASMATGELFF.

The J gene is TRBJ2-7, the V gene TRBV7-9; D is perhaps TRBD2 (6 bases). The CDR3 totals 15 residues. The germline gives CDR1 SEHNR, CDR2 FQNEAQ (reference sequence). Trimming shortened V by 4 bases and J by 3 bases, and 16 bases separated the two germline ends. The CDR3 DNA sequence: TGTGCCAGCAGCTACGATCCGGGACTGGGCTACGAGCAGTACTTC. Residues: CASSYDPGLGYEQYF.

This clone was counted between two and nine times. V gene TRBV10-3 combines with J gene TRBJ1-4; D gene unclear. CDR1 and CDR2 from the germline V gene are ENHRY and SYGVKD. The CDR3 contains 13 residues. Trimming stripped 1 base from V and 8 bases from J, with 8 bases between. CDR3 in amino acids: CAISEYAGEKLFF. The CDR3 region has the DNA TGTGCCATCAGTGAGTACGCGGGAGAAAAACTGTTTTTT.

The gene calls are TRBV4-3 and TRBJ2-2; 8 bases agree with TRBD1. This CDR3 is built from 17 residues. Trimming at V came to 1 base and at J to 2 bases, leaving 6 bases not matched to a gene. Germline CDR1 reads LGHNA; CDR2 reads YSLEER. CDR3 sequence: CASSQAGTGANTGELFF. The CDR3 DNA is TGCGCCAGCAGCCAAGCCGGGACAGGAGCTAACACCGGGGAGCTGTTTTTT.

Here the CDR3 DNA reads TGTGCCAGCAGCCACCGGACAGACTACGAGCAGTACTTC. Translation: CASSHRTDYEQYF. The chain links TRBV7-8 to TRBJ2-7; possibly TRBD1 for D (6 bases). The CDR3 length is 13 residues. The germline CDR1 and CDR2 sequences are SGHVS and FQNEAQ. Trimming shortened V by 5 bases and J by 3 bases, and 11 bases separated the two germline ends.